This T cell receptor beta chain originates from a study of CD8 T cells in Susac syndrome. Random hexamers were used to reverse transcribe roughly 0.5 to 1 ug of RNA. TCRdb redid the calling of the immunoSEQ multiplex PCR reads with MiXCR, one entry per CDR3 protein. The sample lists 120,000 or so distinct CDR3 sequences; roughly 94% were seen once. Trimming shortened V by 5 bases and J by 1 base, and 11 bases separated the two germline ends. CDR1 SGHTA and CDR2 FQGNSA come from the germline V gene. The CDR3 runs to 14 residues. This clonotype has just one count. The sequenced sample was CD4+ T cells from PBMCs. This sequence originates from a human donor with multiple sclerosis. The genes are TRBV7-2 and TRBJ1-1, with D unresolved. The CDR3 region is CASSPDGPNTEAFF. For the CDR3, the DNA is TGTGCCAGCAGCCCGGACGGACCGAACACTGAAGCTTTCTTT.